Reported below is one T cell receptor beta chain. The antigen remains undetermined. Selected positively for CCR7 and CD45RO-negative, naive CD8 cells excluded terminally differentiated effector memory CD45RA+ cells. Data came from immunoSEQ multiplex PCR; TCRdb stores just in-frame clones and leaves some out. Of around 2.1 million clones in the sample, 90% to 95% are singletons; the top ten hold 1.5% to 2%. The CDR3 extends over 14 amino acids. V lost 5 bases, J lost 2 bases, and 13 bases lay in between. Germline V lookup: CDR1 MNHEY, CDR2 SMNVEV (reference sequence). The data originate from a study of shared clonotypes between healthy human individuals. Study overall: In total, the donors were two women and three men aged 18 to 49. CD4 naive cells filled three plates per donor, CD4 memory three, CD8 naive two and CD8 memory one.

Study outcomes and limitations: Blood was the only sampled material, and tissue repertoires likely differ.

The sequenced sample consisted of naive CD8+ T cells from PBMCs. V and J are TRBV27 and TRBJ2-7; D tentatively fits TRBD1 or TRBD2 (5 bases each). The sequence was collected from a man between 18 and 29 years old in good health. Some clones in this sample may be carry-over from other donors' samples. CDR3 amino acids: CASSPGALPYEQYF. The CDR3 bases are TGTGCCAGCAGTCCCGGGGCCCTACCCTACGAGCAGTACTTC.